This T cell receptor (beta chain) was captured by sequencing in a study of technical replicates of blood from a few donors. Trimming stripped 3 bases from V and 2 bases from J, with 20 bases between. There are 17 residues in the CDR3. The germline V gene encodes CDR1 SGDLS and CDR2 YYNGEE. Assay: immunoSEQ multiplex PCR; the TCRdb copy retains only in-frame clones and omits some. Among some 15,000 clones listed, roughly 80% were seen once. The chain couples TRBV9 to TRBJ2-5; D is perhaps TRBD1 (6 bases). This clonotype was sampled from a human donor in good health. Sequences were obtained from PBMCs. CDR3 DNA: TGTGCCAGCAGCGCTTACATCAGGGGTTTGGGACAAGAGACCCAGTACTTC. Translating gives CASSAYIRGLGQETQYF.